This T cell receptor beta chain was observed in a study of shared clonotypes between healthy human individuals. CD8 memory comprised CD45RO+ plus CCR7-negative CD45RA+ TemRA cells. V lost 3 bases to trimming and J lost 5 bases, with 9 bases between them. CDR1 is LGHNA, CDR2 YSLEER, per germline. CDR3 length: 13 amino acids. Produced via immunoSEQ multiplex PCR; TCRdb's table is partial and in-frame only. The sample carries about 95,000 clones, around two thirds recorded once. Remarks on this clone: Antigen: not known.

Study outcomes and limitations: With several donors compared, around 4.7% of naive CD4 clonotypes were shared. Measured sharing among donors was expected to vary with sequencing depth.

This TCR was sampled from a man under 40 in good health. The material sequenced was memory CD8+ T cells sorted from blood. The subset denotes: CD45RO+ cells pooled with CCR7-negative TemRA cells. This rearrangement joins TRBV4-3 to TRBJ2-3; a weak D match, TRBD1 (5 bases). In DNA, the CDR3 is TGCGCCAGCAGCCATAATAGGGGAGATACGCAGTATTTT. It yields the protein CASSHNRGDTQYF.